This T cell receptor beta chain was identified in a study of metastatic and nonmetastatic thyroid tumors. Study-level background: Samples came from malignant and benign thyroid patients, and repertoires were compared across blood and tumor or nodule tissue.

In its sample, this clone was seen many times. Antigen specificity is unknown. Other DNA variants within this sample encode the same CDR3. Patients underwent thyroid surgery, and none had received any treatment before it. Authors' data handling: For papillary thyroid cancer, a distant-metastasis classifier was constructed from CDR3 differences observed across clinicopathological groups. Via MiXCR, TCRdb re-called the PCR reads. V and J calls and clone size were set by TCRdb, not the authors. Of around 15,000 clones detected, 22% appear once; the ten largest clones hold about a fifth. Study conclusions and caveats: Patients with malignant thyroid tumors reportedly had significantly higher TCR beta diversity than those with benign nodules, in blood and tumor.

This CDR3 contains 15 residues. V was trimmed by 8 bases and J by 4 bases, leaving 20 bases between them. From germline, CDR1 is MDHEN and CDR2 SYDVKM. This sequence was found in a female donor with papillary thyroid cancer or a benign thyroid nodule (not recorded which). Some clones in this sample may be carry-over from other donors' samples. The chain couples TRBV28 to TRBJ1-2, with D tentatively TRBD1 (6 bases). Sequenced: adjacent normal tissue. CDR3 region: CASQTRGLAVYGYTF. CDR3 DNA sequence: TGTGCCAGCCAGACCAGGGGCCTGGCTGTCTATGGCTACACCTTC.